This T cell receptor beta chain derives from a study of lymphopenia after photon versus proton radiotherapy. Details on this clone: As yet, its antigen is unknown.

Study-wide findings and caveats: Larger post-nadir TCR diversity loss correlated inversely with survival in deceased patients. Under photons, naive T cells and diversity fell while effector/memory populations rose.

Assay: immunoSEQ multiplex PCR; the TCRdb copy retains only in-frame clones and omits some. The sample has tens of thousands of clones, approximately 87% seen once. The CDR3 runs 13 residues. V was cut by 6 bases and J by 8 bases, with 15 bases left in between. CDR1 and CDR2 from the germline V gene are LNHDA and SQIVND (reference sequence). This rearrangement joins TRBV19 to TRBJ2-3; no reliable D call. The sequences come from peripheral blood, collected from a patient treated with proton-based radiotherapy. The receptor's source is a woman in her sixties or seventies with cholangiocarcinoma. Some clones in this sample may be carry-over from other donors' samples. CDR3 bases: TGTGCCAGTAGCAATGTTATCGCTGGTACGCAGTATTTT. This encodes CASSNVIAGTQYF. Full variable domain (rest looked up from reference TRBV19 and TRBJ2-3): DGGITQSPKYLFRKEGQNVTLSCEQNLNHDAMYWYRQDPGQGLRLIYYSQIVNDFQKGDIAEGYSVSREKKESFPLTVTSAQKNPTAFYLCASSNVIAGTQYFGPGTRLTVL.